These 30 T cell receptor beta chains originate from one sample sequenced in a study of glioma-infiltrating T cells. Using RNA template, CDR3s of TCR alpha and beta were amplified with iRepertoire arm-PCR. One entry per CDR3 protein, called by TCRdb with MiXCR from the multiplex PCR reads. The sample lists about 93,000 distinct CDR3 sequences, approximately 39% occurring once. The sequenced sample was glioma tissue, nonneoplastic brain tissue, or PBMCs (not recorded which). These receptors all stem from a human donor with low-grade glioma or glioblastoma, undergoing nonglioma brain surgery, or in good health (not recorded which).

This clonotype was observed many times. The rearrangement joins TRBV20-1 to TRBJ2-7, with 15 nucleotides matching TRBD2. The V gene's germline CDR1 is DFQATT and CDR2 SNEGSKA (reference sequence). This CDR3 region has 15 residues. The V and J ends lost 3 bases and 2 bases, in that order; junction bases with no gene match: 2. DNA for the CDR3: TGCAGTGCTAGCTGGACTAGCGGGAGGGCCTACGAGCAGTACTTC. Its protein product is CSASWTSGRAYEQYF.

This clonotype appeared many times. The chain combines TRBV7-2 with TRBJ2-3; TRBD2 aligns across 7 bases. CDR1 is SGHTA and CDR2 is FQGNSA in the germline V gene. The J segment lost 8 bases and the V segment lost 5 bases, leaving 13 bases of the junction unmatched. The CDR3 contains 15 residues. CDR3 in amino acids: CASSITSVSAGTQYF. The DNA for the CDR3 is TGTGCCAGCAGCATTACTAGCGTGTCAGCGGGTACGCAGTATTTT.

A remark on this clonotype: Being one base from a much bigger clone, this may be a read error. The rearrangement links TRBV11-1 to TRBJ2-2, with TRBD2 matching 8 bases. Per germline, CDR1 SGHAT and CDR2 FQDESV (reference sequence). The CDR3 runs 13 residues. CDR3: CASSRSGAGELSF. The CDR3 DNA follows: TGTGCCAGCAGTCGTAGCGGGGCCGGGGAGCTGTCTTTT.

There are many counts of this clonotype. V and J are TRBV12-3 or TRBV12-4 and TRBJ2-7; TRBD2 might be the D (5 bases). This CDR3 comprises 13 residues. Trimming left V 3 bases short and J 3 bases short, with 9 bases between. CDR3 sequence reads: CASSLRVLYEQYF. CDR3 bases: TGTGCCAGCAGTTTGAGGGTACTCTACGAGCAGTACTTC.

Notes on this clonotype: Lacking the conserved final phenylalanine or tryptophan, this CDR3 likely reflects a read error. The chain couples TRBV4-1 to TRBJ1-1, with a possible D match to TRBD1 (5 bases). The germline gives CDR1 MGHRA, CDR2 YSYEKL. CDR3 length: 14 amino acids. V was pared by 0 bases and J by 4 bases, with 9 bases between. The CDR3: CASSQDGRGTEAFI. The DNA of the CDR3 is TGCGCCAGCAGCCAAGATGGGAGGGGCACTGAAGCTTTCATT.

The chain recombines TRBV19 with TRBJ2-5, with 9 positions matching TRBD2. J was trimmed by 1 base and V by 4 bases; bases with no gene match: 10. The germline V gene encodes CDR1 LNHDA and CDR2 SQIVND (reference sequence). This CDR3 is built from 17 residues. The CDR3 loop is CASSKRPLAGLQETQYF. The CDR3 DNA is TGTGCCAGTAGTAAACGCCCCCTAGCGGGGCTCCAAGAGACCCAGTACTTC. The full variable domain, rest sourced from reference TRBV19 and TRBJ2-5, is DGGITQSPKYLFRKEGQNVTLSCEQNLNHDAMYWYRQDPGQGLRLIYYSQIVNDFQKGDIAEGYSVSREKKESFPLTVTSAQKNPTAFYLCASSKRPLAGLQETQYFGPGTRLLVL.

This clonotype was picked up one time. At one of its ends the junction is not consistent with the germline gene, which may arise from a read error. The chain uses TRBV2 and TRBJ1-2; D not resolved. Germline-derived CDR1 and CDR2 are SNHLY and FYNNEI. This CDR3 spans 15 amino acids. The CDR3: CASRLEPTFIYAYTF. Here the CDR3 DNA reads TGTGCCAGCAGATTGGAACCGACTTTTATCTATGCCTACACCTTC.

This clonotype showed up many times. The chain links TRBV27 to TRBJ1-1, with TRBD1 identical over 7 bases. The V and J ends lost 5 bases and 5 bases, in that order; junction bases with no gene match: 11. The CDR3 is made up of 15 amino acids. Germline assignment: CDR1 MNHEY and CDR2 SMNVEV (reference sequence). CDR3 residues: CASSGRQGVGTEAFF. The CDR3 coding sequence is TGTGCCAGCAGTGGGAGACAGGGAGTTGGGACTGAAGCTTTCTTT.

A single count supports this clonotype. V is TRBV4-1 and J is TRBJ2-7; the match to TRBD1 covers 8 bases. Trimming at V came to 4 bases and at J to 5 bases, leaving 7 bases not matched to a gene. CDR1 is MGHRA, CDR2 YSYEKL, per germline. CDR3 length: 14 amino acids. CDR3 bases: TGCGCCAGCAGCCGTCTCAGGGGGCCCGACGAGCAGTACTTC. Amino acids: CASSRLRGPDEQYF.

Ten or more counts support this clonotype. The V gene is TRBV29-1, the J gene TRBJ2-1; 10 nucleotides agree with TRBD2. Looked up from germline, CDR1 is SQVTM and CDR2 is ANQGSEA. V lost 6 bases, J lost 4 bases, and 9 bases stayed unmatched. CDR3 length: 15 amino acids. The CDR3 loop is CSVFGLAVSYNEQFF. The CDR3 coding sequence is TGCAGCGTATTCGGACTAGCGGTTTCATACAATGAGCAGTTCTTC.

This clonotype was seen many times. V usage is TRBV2 and J usage is TRBJ2-3, with 9 bases identical to TRBD2. V dropped 7 bases and J dropped 3; count of bases not matched to a gene: 5. The CDR3 is made up of 14 amino acids. The germline CDR1 and CDR2 sequences are SNHLY and FYNNEI. CDR3 nucleotides: TGTGCCAGCATAGTGCGGGAGGGGACAGATACGCAGTATTTT. Translated: CASIVREGTDTQYF.

As regards this clonotype: A single base separates this from a much larger clone, so it may be a read error. The V and J genes are TRBV24-1 and TRBJ2-2; 7 nucleotides match TRBD1. This CDR3 has 17 residues. Unmatched junction bases numbered 17, after V lost 4 bases and J lost 10 bases. Germline CDR1 reads KGHDR; CDR2 reads SFDVKD. The CDR3 nucleotides are TGTGCCACCAGTGACTCCGTCAGACAGGGCAGGGCCGAGGAGCTGTTTTTT. As protein: CATSDSVRQGRAEELFF.

This clonotype occurred many times. The chain uses TRBV9 and TRBJ1-5; no firm D call. Between the trimmed V and J ends, which lost 0 bases and 4 bases, there was a span of 8 bases. Germline V CDR1 and CDR2: SGDLS, YYNGEE. This CDR3 has 14 residues. The CDR3 loop reads CASSVGLGNQPQHF. For the CDR3, the DNA is TGTGCCAGCAGCGTAGGTCTGGGGAATCAGCCCCAGCATTTT.

As concerns this clonotype: This likely comes from a read error, as the CDR3 has no conserved phenylalanine or tryptophan at its end. The chain recombines TRBV6-5 with TRBJ2-3, with D uncertain. CDR1 is MNHEY and CDR2 is SVGAGI in the germline V gene. Trimming stripped 5 bases from V and 0 bases from J, with 9 bases between. This CDR3 region has 14 residues. CDR3 sequence (DNA): TGTGCCAGCAGTGGTTGGGTGAGCACAGATACGCAGTATCTT. Amino acids: CASSGWVSTDTQYL.

The V gene is TRBV15, the J gene TRBJ1-5, with TRBD1 identical over 7 bases. Trimming removed 3 bases from V and 3 bases from J; junction bases left unmatched: 5. Germline V CDR1 and CDR2: LNHNV, YYDKDF (reference sequence). The CDR3 loop spans 15 amino acids. In DNA, the CDR3 is TGTGCCACCAGCAGCTCGACAGGGCTCAATCAGCCCCAGCATTTT. This sequence encodes CATSSSTGLNQPQHF.

This clonotype was found many times. CDR3 sequence: CSARDIGIEEKLFF. In nucleotides, the CDR3 is TGCAGTGCTAGAGATATCGGGATAGAAGAAAAACTGTTTTTT. This chain links TRBV20-1 with TRBJ1-4; D uncertain. This CDR3 is 14 amino acids long. Germline-derived CDR1 and CDR2 are DFQATT and SNEGSKA (reference sequence). V lost 0 bases and J lost 8, with 13 bases in between.

On this clonotype: A read error may explain this, as a much larger clone is one base away. The chain employs TRBV5-1 and TRBJ2-7; 7 bases align to TRBD1. In germline, CDR1 is SGHRS, CDR2 YFSETQ. This CDR3 contains 14 residues. The V and J ends lost 4 bases and 4 bases, in that order; junction bases with no gene match: 8. The CDR3 region has the DNA TGCGCCAGCAGCCCAAACAGGGGACGATACGAGCAGTACTTC. Translated, it gives CASSPNRGRYEQYF.

The chain combines TRBV7-3 with TRBJ2-2, with TRBD2 matching 11 bases. The CDR3 totals 15 residues. Germline-derived CDR1 and CDR2 are SGHTA and FQGTGA. Trimming took 5 bases from V and 5 from J; bases not matched to a gene: 4. The CDR3 DNA follows: TGTGCCAGCAGCCAGACTAGCGGGAAAACCGGGGAGCTGTTTTTT. This codes for CASSQTSGKTGELFF.

The chain carries TRBV24-1 and TRBJ2-7, with D possibly matching TRBD1 (5 bases). V lost 3 bases and J 5 bases, leaving 16 bases between the germline ends. Germline V gene data show CDR1 as KGHDR and CDR2 as SFDVKD. The CDR3 sequence is 15 residues long. The chain's CDR3 is CATSDQGPGSNEQYF. The CDR3 region has the DNA TGTGCCACCAGTGATCAGGGCCCTGGGTCCAACGAGCAGTACTTC.

In the case of this clonotype: A much larger clone is a single base away; this may be a read error. The J gene is TRBJ2-7, the V gene TRBV5-1, with D uncertain. The CDR3 is 15 residues long. Deletions cut 5 bases from V and 2 bases from J, with 17 bases between. Germline V gene data show CDR1 as SGHRS and CDR2 as YFSETQ. The CDR3 nucleotides are TGCGCCAGCAGATTGAATGGCCAGGTTGCCTACGAGCAGTACTTC. It yields the protein CASRLNGQVAYEQYF.

This clonotype has ten or more counts. The J gene is TRBJ2-3, the V gene TRBV18; 8 bases are a match to TRBD1. V was clipped by 3 bases and J by 2 bases; unmatched bases: 4. In germline, CDR1 is KGHSH, CDR2 LQKENI. The CDR3 has 15 amino acids. The CDR3 loop is CASSPGTGVTDTQYF. CDR3 nucleotides: TGTGCCAGCTCACCCGGGACAGGAGTCACAGATACGCAGTATTTT.

Worth noting for this clonotype: A much larger clone differs from this one at a single base, so this may be a read error. J is TRBJ2-7 and V is TRBV19; 9 nucleotides agree with TRBD1. This CDR3 spans 14 amino acids. Trimming cost V 7 bases and J 7 bases; bases outside gene matches: 11. CDR1 LNHDA and CDR2 SQIVND come from the germline V gene (reference sequence). CDR3 bases: TGTGCCAGTAACTTAGGGACAGGGTACAATGAGCAGTACTTC. Translating gives CASNLGTGYNEQYF.

Worth noting for this clonotype: A much larger clonotype is one base distant, so this may be a read error. The chain is built from TRBV2 and TRBJ2-2; D possibly corresponds to TRBD1 (8 bases). Germline assignment: CDR1 SNHLY and CDR2 FYNNEI. The CDR3 loop spans 14 amino acids. The CDR3 protein is CASRMRTGSGELLF. The CDR3 nucleotides read TGTGCCAGCAGGATGCGGACAGGGAGCGGGGAGCTGCTTTTT.

Regarding this clonotype: A much larger clone lies one base from this, so it may be a read error. The CDR3 bases are TGCAGCGTCCCGGGACGCAACTCCTGCAATGAGCAGTTCTTC. Protein product: CSVPGRNSCNEQFF. J is TRBJ2-1 and V is TRBV29-1, with D perhaps given as TRBD1 or TRBD2 (5 bases each). The CDR3 covers 14 residues. Germline loops: CDR1 SQVTM, CDR2 ANQGSEA.

In this sample, this clonotype turned up many times. CDR3 loop: CASSIVGGPGYTF. The DNA of the CDR3 is TGTGCCAGTAGTATAGTAGGCGGTCCGGGCTACACCTTC. V usage is TRBV19 and J usage is TRBJ1-2; the D is unclear. Looked up from germline, CDR1 is LNHDA and CDR2 is SQIVND (reference sequence). Trimming took off 1 base at V and 8 bases at J, with 11 bases between the two ends. This CDR3 spans 13 amino acids.

Comments on this clonotype: The germline gene is not matched at one end of the junction; a read error may be the cause. Written as DNA, the CDR3 is TGCGCCAGCAGCCCACGGGTGCTTGGGGAGACTAGGGCCTTC. Amino acid sequence: CASSPRVLGETRAF. This rearrangement joins TRBV4-1 to TRBJ2-5; perhaps TRBD2 as D (6 bases). CDR1 is MGHRA, CDR2 YSYEKL, per germline. The CDR3 is 14 amino acids.

This clonotype was observed at least ten times. The gene calls are TRBV28 and TRBJ1-1, with a weak D call TRBD1 (5 bases). The CDR3 length is 16 residues. V lost 1 base and J lost 5, with 17 bases in between. CDR1 is MDHEN, CDR2 SYDVKM, per germline. CDR3 DNA: TGTGCCAGCAGTTTATATCGGTGGGGGGTAAATACTGAAGCTTTCTTT. This translates into CASSLYRWGVNTEAFF.

This clonotype was detected only a few times. A read error may be the cause here, since a much bigger clone is one base away. The conserved phenylalanine or tryptophan is not found at the CDR3 terminus, so this likely reflects a read error. The chain employs TRBV12-3 or TRBV12-4 and TRBJ1-2; D is undetermined. The ends were cut back, 2 bases at V and 2 bases at J, with 6 bases in the middle. CDR3 length: 13 residues. The CDR3 DNA reads as TGTGCCAGCAGTTTAAGGCAGAACTATGGCTACACCCTC. It specifies CASSLRQNYGYTL.

This clonotype was counted many times. The chain is built from TRBV29-1 and TRBJ1-2; the D is unclear. V lost 4 bases to trimming and J lost 3 bases, with 9 bases between them. Germline V gene data show CDR1 as SQVTM and CDR2 as ANQGSEA. The CDR3 spans 12 residues. The CDR3 sequence: CSVVTVDYGYTF. In DNA form, the CDR3 reads TGCAGCGTTGTTACAGTTGACTATGGCTACACCTTC. The variable domain in full, with the rest retrieved from reference TRBV29-1 and TRBJ1-2, is SAVISQKPSRDICQRGTSLTIQCQVDSQVTMMFWYRQQPGQSLTLIATANQGSEATYESGFVIDKFPISRPNLTFSTLTVSNMSPEDSSIYLCSVVTVDYGYTFGSGTRLTVV.

This clonotype was detected ten times or more. The chain employs TRBV11-3 and TRBJ2-3; maybe TRBD1 (5 bases). Per germline, CDR1 SGHNT and CDR2 YENEEA. V lost 5 bases, J lost 2 bases, and 14 bases lay in between. The CDR3 runs to 15 residues. The CDR3 reads CASSEDRTTTDTQYF. The CDR3 region has the DNA TGTGCCAGCAGCGAAGACAGAACTACCACAGATACGCAGTATTTT.